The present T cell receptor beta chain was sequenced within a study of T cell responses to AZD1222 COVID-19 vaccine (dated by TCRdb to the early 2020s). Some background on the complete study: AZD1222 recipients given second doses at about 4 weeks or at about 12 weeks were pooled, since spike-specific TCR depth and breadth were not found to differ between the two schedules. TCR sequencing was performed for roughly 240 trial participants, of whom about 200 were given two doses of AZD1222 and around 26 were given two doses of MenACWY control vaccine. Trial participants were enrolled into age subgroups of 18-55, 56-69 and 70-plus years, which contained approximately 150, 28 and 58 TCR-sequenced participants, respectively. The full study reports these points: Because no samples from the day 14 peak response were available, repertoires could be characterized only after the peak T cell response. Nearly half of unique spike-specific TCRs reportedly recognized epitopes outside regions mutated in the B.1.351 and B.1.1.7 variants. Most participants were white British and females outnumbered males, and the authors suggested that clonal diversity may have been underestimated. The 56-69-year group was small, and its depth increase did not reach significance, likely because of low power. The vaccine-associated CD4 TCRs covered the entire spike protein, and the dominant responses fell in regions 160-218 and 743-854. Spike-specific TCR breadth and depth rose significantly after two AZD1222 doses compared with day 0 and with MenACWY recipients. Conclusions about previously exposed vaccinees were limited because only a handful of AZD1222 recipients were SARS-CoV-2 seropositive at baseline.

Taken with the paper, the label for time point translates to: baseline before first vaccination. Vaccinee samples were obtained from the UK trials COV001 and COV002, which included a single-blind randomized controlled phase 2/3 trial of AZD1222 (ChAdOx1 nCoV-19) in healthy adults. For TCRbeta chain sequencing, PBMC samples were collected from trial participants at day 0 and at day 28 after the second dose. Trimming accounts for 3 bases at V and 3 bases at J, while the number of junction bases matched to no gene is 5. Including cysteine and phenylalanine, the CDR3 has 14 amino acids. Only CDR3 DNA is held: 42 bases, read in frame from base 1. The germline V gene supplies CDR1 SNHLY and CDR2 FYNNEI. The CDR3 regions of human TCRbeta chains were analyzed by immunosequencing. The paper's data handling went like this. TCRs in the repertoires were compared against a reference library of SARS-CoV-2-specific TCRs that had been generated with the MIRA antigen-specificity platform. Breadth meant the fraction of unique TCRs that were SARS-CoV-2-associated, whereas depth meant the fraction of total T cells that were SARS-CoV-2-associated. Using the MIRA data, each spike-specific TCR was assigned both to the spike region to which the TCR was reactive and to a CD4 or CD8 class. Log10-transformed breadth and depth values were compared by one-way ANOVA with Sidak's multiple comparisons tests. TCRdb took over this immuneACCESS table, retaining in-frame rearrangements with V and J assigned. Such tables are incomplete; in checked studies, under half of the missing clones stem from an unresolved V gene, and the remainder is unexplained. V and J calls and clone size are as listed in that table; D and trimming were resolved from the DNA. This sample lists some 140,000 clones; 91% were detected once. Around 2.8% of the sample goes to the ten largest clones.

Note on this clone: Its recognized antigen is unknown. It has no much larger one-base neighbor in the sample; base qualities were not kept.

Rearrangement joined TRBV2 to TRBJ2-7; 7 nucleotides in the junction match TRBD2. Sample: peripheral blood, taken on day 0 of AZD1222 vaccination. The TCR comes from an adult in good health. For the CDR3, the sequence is CASSDTWGGYEQYF. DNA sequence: TGTGCCAGCAGTGATACGTGGGGGGGCTACGAGCAGTACTTC. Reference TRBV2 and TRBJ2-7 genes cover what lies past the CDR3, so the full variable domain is EPEVTQTPSHQVTQMGQEVILRCVPISNHLYFYWYRQILGQKVEFLVSFYNNEISEKSEIFDDQFSVERPDGSNFTLKIRSTKLEDSAMYFCASSDTWGGYEQYFGPGTRLTVT.